This T cell receptor (beta chain) was documented in a study of OX40 agonist ivuxolimab in advanced cancers. About this clone: Its target is unknown.

Libraries were prepared by immunoSEQ multiplex PCR; TCRdb keeps only in-frame clonotypes and omits some of them. The sample records approximately 90,000 clones, roughly 88% being singletons. There are 16 residues in the CDR3. The V end lost 4 bases, the J end lost 1 base, and 16 bases lay between the germline ends. Germline assignment: CDR1 MGHDK and CDR2 SYGVNS. Whole-study results and caveats: Part of the nonresponder group also had normalized T-cell clonal expansion that was low.

The input for sequencing was CD4+ or CD8+ T cells sorted from blood, taken in a trial of the OX40 agonist ivuxolimab. This clonotype was sampled from an adult with an advanced solid tumor such as melanoma, head and neck, liver or kidney cancer. V usage is TRBV25-1 and J usage is TRBJ2-5; D tentatively reads TRBD1 or TRBD2 (6 bases each). CDR3 nucleotide sequence: TGTGCCAGCAGTGGGGACTTGACAGGTTTCCAAGAGACCCAGTACTTC. Protein sequence: CASSGDLTGFQETQYF.